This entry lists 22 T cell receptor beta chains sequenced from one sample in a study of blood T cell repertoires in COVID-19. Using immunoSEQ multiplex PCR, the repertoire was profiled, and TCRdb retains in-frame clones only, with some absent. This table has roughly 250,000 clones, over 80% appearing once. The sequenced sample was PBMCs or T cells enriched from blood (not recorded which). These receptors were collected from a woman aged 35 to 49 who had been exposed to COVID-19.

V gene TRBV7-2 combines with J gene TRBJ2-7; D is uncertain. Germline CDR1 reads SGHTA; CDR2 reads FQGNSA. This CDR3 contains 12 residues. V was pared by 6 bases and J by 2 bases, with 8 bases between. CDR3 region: CASRSGTYEQYF. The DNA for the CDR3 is TGTGCCAGCAGATCAGGAACCTACGAGCAGTACTTC.

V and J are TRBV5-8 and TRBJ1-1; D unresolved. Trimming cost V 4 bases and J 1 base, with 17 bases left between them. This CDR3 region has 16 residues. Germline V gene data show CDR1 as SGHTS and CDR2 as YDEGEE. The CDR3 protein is CASSPWRVTANTEAFF. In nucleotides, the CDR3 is TGTGCCAGCAGCCCTTGGAGGGTGACGGCGAACACTGAAGCTTTCTTT.

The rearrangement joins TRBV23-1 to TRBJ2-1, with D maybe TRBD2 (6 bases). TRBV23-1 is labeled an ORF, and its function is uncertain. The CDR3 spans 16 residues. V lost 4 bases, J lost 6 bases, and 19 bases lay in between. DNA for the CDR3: TGCGCCAGCAGTCCCATGGACAAGGAGGGGAGCAATGAGCAGTTCTTC. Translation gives CASSPMDKEGSNEQFF.

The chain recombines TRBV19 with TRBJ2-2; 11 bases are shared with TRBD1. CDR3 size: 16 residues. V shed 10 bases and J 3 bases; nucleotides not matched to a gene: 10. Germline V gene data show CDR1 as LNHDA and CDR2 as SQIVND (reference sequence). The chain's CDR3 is CATTDPGQGDTGELFF. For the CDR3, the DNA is TGTGCCACCACCGATCCGGGACAGGGGGACACCGGGGAGCTGTTTTTT.

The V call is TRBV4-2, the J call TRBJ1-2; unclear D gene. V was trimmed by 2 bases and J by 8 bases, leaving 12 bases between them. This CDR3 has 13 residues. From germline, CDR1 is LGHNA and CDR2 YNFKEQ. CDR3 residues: CASSQPKERGYTF. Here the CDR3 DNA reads TGTGCCAGCAGCCAACCCAAAGAGAGAGGCTACACCTTC.

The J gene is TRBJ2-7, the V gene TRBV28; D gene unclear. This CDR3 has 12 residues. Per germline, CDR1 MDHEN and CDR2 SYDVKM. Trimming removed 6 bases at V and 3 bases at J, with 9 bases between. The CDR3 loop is CASSLQSYEQYF. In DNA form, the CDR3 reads TGTGCCAGCAGCCTACAGAGCTACGAGCAGTACTTC.

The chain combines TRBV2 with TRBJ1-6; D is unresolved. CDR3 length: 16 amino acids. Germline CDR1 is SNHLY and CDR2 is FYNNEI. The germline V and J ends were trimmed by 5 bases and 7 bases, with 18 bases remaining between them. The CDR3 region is CASSQRRGNGNSPLHF. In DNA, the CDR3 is TGTGCCAGCAGTCAACGCCGGGGAAATGGCAATTCACCCCTCCACTTT.

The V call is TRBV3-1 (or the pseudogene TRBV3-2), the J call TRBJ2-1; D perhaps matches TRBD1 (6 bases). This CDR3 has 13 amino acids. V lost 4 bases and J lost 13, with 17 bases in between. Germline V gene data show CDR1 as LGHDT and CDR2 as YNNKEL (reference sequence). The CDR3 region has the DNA TGTGCCAGCAGCCGGCAAGGTGGGGGCCGTCAGTTCTTC. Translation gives CASSRQGGGRQFF.

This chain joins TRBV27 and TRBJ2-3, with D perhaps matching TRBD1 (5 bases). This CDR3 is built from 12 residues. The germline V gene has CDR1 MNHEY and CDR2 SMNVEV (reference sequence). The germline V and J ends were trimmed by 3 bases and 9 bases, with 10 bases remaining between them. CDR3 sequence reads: CASSFPTGTQYF. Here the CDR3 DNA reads TGTGCCAGCAGTTTCCCCACAGGCACGCAGTATTTT.

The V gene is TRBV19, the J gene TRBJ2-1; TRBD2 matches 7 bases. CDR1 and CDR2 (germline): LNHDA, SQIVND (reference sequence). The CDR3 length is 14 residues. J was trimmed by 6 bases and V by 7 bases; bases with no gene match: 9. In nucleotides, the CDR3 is TGTGCCAGTAATTCCTGGGGAGGGCCCAATGAGCAGTTCTTC. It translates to CASNSWGGPNEQFF.

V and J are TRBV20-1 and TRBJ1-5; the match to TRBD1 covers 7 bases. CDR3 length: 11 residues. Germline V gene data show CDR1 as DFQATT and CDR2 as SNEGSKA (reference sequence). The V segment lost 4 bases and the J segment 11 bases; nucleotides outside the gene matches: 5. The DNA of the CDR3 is TGCAGTGCTACACGACAGGGAACCCAGCATTTT. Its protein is CSATRQGTQHF.

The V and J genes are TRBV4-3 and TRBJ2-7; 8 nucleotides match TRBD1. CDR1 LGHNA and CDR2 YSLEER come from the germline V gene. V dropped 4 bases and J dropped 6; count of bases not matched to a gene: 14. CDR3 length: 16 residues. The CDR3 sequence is CASSPTSRQGPGEQYV. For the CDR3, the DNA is TGCGCCAGCAGCCCAACTTCTCGACAGGGGCCGGGCGAGCAGTACGTC.

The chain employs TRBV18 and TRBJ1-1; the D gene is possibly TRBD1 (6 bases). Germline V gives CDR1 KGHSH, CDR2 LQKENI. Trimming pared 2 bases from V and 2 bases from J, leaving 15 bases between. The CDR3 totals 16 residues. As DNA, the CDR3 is TGTGCCAGCTCACCAAGGGCAGGGGACGCCAACACTGAAGCTTTCTTT. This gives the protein CASSPRAGDANTEAFF.

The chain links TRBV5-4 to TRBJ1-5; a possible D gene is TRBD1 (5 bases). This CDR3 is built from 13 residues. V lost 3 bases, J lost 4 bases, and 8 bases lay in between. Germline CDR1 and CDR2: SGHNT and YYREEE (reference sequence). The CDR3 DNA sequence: TGTGCCAGCAGCTCGGACACAAATCAGCCCCAGCATTTT. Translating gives CASSSDTNQPQHF.

CDR3 in amino acids: CASSGRQYDQPQHF. The CDR3 bases are TGTGCCAGCAGCGGACGACAGTACGATCAGCCCCAGCATTTT. The chain uses TRBV2 and TRBJ1-5, with TRBD1 as a possible D gene (5 bases). The germline V and J ends were trimmed by 6 bases and 5 bases, with 14 bases remaining between them. Germline CDR1 reads SNHLY; CDR2 reads FYNNEI. CDR3 size: 14 residues.

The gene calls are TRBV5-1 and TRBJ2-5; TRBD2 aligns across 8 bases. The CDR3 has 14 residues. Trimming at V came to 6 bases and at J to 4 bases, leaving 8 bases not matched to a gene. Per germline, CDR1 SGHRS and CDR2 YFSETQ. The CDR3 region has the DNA TGCGCCAGCATTCCCGGGGGGGCCGGAGAGACCCAGTACTTC. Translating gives CASIPGGAGETQYF. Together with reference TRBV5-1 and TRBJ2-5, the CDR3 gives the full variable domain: KAGVTQTPRYLIKTRGQQVTLSCSPISGHRSVSWYQQTPGQGLQFLFEYFSETQRNKGNFPGRFSGRQFSNSRSEMNVSTLELGDSALYLCASIPGGAGETQYFGPGTRLLVL.

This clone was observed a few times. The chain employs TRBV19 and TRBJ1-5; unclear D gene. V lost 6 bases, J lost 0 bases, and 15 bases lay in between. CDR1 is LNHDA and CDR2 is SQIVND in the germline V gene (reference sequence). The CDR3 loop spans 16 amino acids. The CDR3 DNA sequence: TGTGCCAGTAGGGAAATAAGGAGTTATAGCAATCAGCCCCAGCATTTT. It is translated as CASREIRSYSNQPQHF.

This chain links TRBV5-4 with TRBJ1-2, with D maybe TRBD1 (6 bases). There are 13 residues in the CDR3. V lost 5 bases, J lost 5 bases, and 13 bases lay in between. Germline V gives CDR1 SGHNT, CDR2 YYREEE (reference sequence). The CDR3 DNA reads TGTGCCAGCAGGATAACAGGGCTTTATGGCTACACCTTC. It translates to CASRITGLYGYTF.

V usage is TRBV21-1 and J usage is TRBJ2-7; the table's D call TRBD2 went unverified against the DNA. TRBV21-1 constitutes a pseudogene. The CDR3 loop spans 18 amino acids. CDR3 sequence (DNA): TGTGCCAGCAGCAAACCTAGTTGTAGTCCTAGCGGTAACTACGAGCAGTACTTC. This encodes CASSKPSCSPSGNYEQYF.

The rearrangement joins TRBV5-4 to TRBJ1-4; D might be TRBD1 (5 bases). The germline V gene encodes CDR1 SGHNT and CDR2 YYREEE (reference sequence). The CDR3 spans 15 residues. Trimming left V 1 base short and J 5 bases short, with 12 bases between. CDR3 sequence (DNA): TGTGCCAGCAGCTTGCGGACATCCCTAAATGAAAAACTGTTTTTT. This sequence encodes CASSLRTSLNEKLFF.

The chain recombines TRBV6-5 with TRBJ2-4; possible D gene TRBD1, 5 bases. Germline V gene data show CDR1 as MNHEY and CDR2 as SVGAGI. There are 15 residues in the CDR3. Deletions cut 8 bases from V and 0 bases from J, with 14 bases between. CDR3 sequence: CASGRTRVAKNIQYF. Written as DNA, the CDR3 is TGTGCCAGCGGTCGGACAAGAGTAGCCAAAAACATTCAGTACTTC.

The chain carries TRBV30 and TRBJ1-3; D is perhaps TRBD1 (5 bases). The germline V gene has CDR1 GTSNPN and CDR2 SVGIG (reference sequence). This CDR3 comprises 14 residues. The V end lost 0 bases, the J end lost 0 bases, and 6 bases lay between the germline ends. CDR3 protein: CAWSVGHSGNTIYF. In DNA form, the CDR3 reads TGTGCCTGGAGTGTCGGACACTCTGGAAACACCATATATTTT. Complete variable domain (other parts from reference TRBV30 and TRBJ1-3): SQTIHQWPATLVQPVGSPLSLECTVEGTSNPNLYWYRQAAGRGLQLLFYSVGIGQISSEVPQNLSASRPQDRQFILSSKKLLLSDSGFYLCAWSVGHSGNTIYFGEGSWLTVV.